These 20 T cell receptor beta chains share one sample of origin, sequenced in a study of blood T cell repertoires in COVID-19. Using immunoSEQ multiplex PCR, the repertoire was profiled, and TCRdb retains in-frame clones only, with some absent. The repertoire holds approximately 300,000 clones, 85% seen once, with around 4.2% in the top ten. The sample was peripheral blood. The receptors derive from a woman in her forties or fifties with active or convalescent COVID-19.

The chain is built from TRBV11-1 and TRBJ1-1, with D perhaps TRBD1 (5 bases). With 2 bases removed from V and 4 bases from J, the gap between germline ends came to 8 bases. CDR3 size: 13 residues. Per the germline V gene, CDR1 is SGHAT and CDR2 is FQDESV (reference sequence). For the CDR3, the DNA is TGTGCCAGCAGCTTACTGCAGGGCACTGAAGCTTTCTTT. Translating gives CASSLLQGTEAFF.

The gene calls are TRBV19 and TRBJ2-7, with 15 bases that match TRBD2. V was pared by 4 bases and J by 10 bases, with 5 bases of the junction left unmatched. CDR3 length: 14 amino acids. Germline CDR1 reads LNHDA; CDR2 reads SQIVND (reference sequence). The CDR3 sequence: CASSNGLAGGPQYF. CDR3 nucleotide sequence: TGTGCCAGTAGTAACGGACTAGCGGGAGGGCCCCAGTACTTC.

The chain joins TRBV5-1 to TRBJ2-7; possibly TRBD1 for D (5 bases). The V gene lost 1 base and the J gene lost 0 bases, with 14 bases spanning the gap. Per germline, CDR1 SGHRS and CDR2 YFSETQ. The CDR3 consists of 16 residues. CDR3 coding DNA: TGCGCCAGCAGCTTGTTTGCAGGGCAGAGCTCCTACGAGCAGTACTTC. This sequence encodes CASSLFAGQSSYEQYF.

The gene calls are TRBV5-5 and TRBJ2-1; TRBD2 matches at 9 bases. The germline V gene encodes CDR1 SGHKS and CDR2 YYEKEE (reference sequence). The CDR3 covers 15 residues. Trimming removed 3 bases from V and 15 bases from J; junction bases left unmatched: 16. CDR3 sequence reads: CASSSPGGLASGAFF. The CDR3 nucleotides read TGTGCCAGCAGCTCCCCTGGGGGTCTGGCTAGCGGGGCGTTCTTC. The variable domain in full, with the rest retrieved from reference TRBV5-5 and TRBJ2-1, is DAGVTQSPTHLIKTRGQQVTLRCSPISGHKSVSWYQQVLGQGPQFIFQYYEKEERGRGNFPDRFSARQFPNYSSELNVNALLLGDSALYLCASSSPGGLASGAFFGPGTRLTVL.

The chain couples TRBV28 to TRBJ1-1; a possible D gene is TRBD1 (5 bases). CDR1 and CDR2 (germline): MDHEN, SYDVKM. Trimming shortened V by 2 bases and J by 8 bases, and 6 bases separated the two germline ends. The CDR3 is 11 residues long. The CDR3 region has the DNA TGTGCCAGCAGTTTACGACAGGAAGCTTTCTTT. Its translation is CASSLRQEAFF.

V usage is TRBV29-1 and J usage is TRBJ1-2, with D hard to call. The V gene lost 5 bases and the J gene lost 8 bases, with 12 bases spanning the gap. Germline CDR1 reads SQVTM; CDR2 reads ANQGSEA. This CDR3 is 11 amino acids long. CDR3 nucleotides: TGCAGCGTTTCAAACGGGTTAGGCTACACCTTC. This encodes CSVSNGLGYTF.

The gene calls are TRBV28 and TRBJ1-5; maybe TRBD1 (6 bases). Germline V gene sequence: CDR1 MDHEN, CDR2 SYDVKM. V was pared by 5 bases and J by 5 bases, with 13 bases between. The CDR3 is 14 amino acids. The CDR3 DNA sequence: TGTGCCAGCAGTGAAACAGGGTCGGATCAGCCCCAGCATTTT. The encoded protein is CASSETGSDQPQHF.

In the case of this clone: Distinct nucleotide sequences in the sample also encode this CDR3. The J gene is TRBJ1-1, the V gene TRBV5-1, with TRBD1 as a possible D gene (5 bases). The V end lost 4 bases, the J end lost 1 base, and 11 bases lay between the germline ends. In germline, CDR1 is SGHRS, CDR2 YFSETQ. This CDR3 contains 14 residues. CDR3 nucleotide sequence: TGCGCCAGCAGCCCGCGAACAGGGAACACTGAAGCTTTCTTT. This gives the protein CASSPRTGNTEAFF.

This chain connects TRBV30 to TRBJ1-6, with TRBD1 matching over 7 bases. The CDR3 runs 14 residues. Germline CDR1 and CDR2: GTSNPN and SVGIG (reference sequence). V dropped 2 bases and J dropped 10; count of bases not matched to a gene: 8. CDR3: CAWSLGQEESPLHF. In nucleotides, the CDR3 is TGTGCCTGGAGTCTCGGACAGGAGGAATCACCCCTCCACTTT. Combining the CDR3 with reference TRBV30 and TRBJ1-6 gives the whole variable domain SQTIHQWPATLVQPVGSPLSLECTVEGTSNPNLYWYRQAAGRGLQLLFYSVGIGQISSEVPQNLSASRPQDRQFILSSKKLLLSDSGFYLCAWSLGQEESPLHFGNGTRLTVT.

A few counts support this clone. The CDR3 is CATSRDQDTQYF. CDR3 bases: TGTGCCACCAGCAGAGATCAGGATACGCAGTATTTT. The rearrangement links TRBV15 to TRBJ2-3; no definite D call. The CDR3 has 12 amino acids. Trimming shortened V by 0 bases and J by 6 bases, and 4 bases separated the two germline ends. Germline CDR1 is LNHNV and CDR2 is YYDKDF (reference sequence).

The J gene is TRBJ2-5, the V gene TRBV7-9; 9 bases align to TRBD2. The V gene's germline CDR1 is SEHNR and CDR2 FQNEAQ (reference sequence). This CDR3 contains 16 residues. The J segment lost 5 bases and the V segment lost 7 bases, leaving 14 bases of the junction unmatched. The CDR3 DNA follows: TGTGCCAGCAATCAACGCCTTAGCGGGAGTAAGGAGACCCAGTACTTC. Its translation: CASNQRLSGSKETQYF.

The V and J genes are TRBV2 and TRBJ1-2; D might be TRBD1 (6 bases). Trimming removed 10 bases from V and 1 base from J, with 19 bases in between. The CDR3 has 15 amino acids. Germline CDR1 reads SNHLY; CDR2 reads FYNNEI. CDR3 sequence reads: CATTRTGHINYGYTF. The CDR3 nucleotides are TGTGCCACAACCCGAACGGGACACATTAACTATGGCTACACCTTC.

This rearrangement joins TRBV21-1 to TRBJ1-1; the D call TRBD1 from the table was never checked on the DNA. TRBV21-1 is reported as a pseudogene. The CDR3 spans 14 residues. The CDR3 loop is CASSTDRLNTEAFF. CDR3 nucleotide sequence: TGTGCCAGCAGCACGGACAGACTGAACACTGAAGCTTTCTTT.

The V and J genes are TRBV19 and TRBJ2-2; D perhaps matches TRBD1 (6 bases). The germline V and J ends were trimmed by 3 bases and 3 bases, with 11 bases remaining between them. The CDR3 sequence is 15 residues long. The germline gives CDR1 LNHDA, CDR2 SQIVND (reference sequence). The CDR3 loop is CASSIQDSYTGELFF. In DNA form, the CDR3 reads TGTGCCAGTAGTATTCAGGACAGCTACACCGGGGAGCTGTTTTTT.

V is TRBV2 and J is TRBJ2-7; a weak D match, TRBD2 (5 bases). Trimming stripped 1 base from V and 12 bases from J, with 13 bases between. Germline CDR1 is SNHLY and CDR2 is FYNNEI. The CDR3 extends over 12 amino acids. In DNA, the CDR3 is TGTGCCAGCAGTGAAGGACCGGGGAGCAGGTACTTC. Protein sequence: CASSEGPGSRYF.

A note on this clone: The sample holds other DNA sequences that translate to the same CDR3. J is TRBJ2-1 and V is TRBV2; 10 nucleotides match TRBD2. Germline V lookup: CDR1 SNHLY, CDR2 FYNNEI. V shed 4 bases, J shed 6 bases, and the junction held 0 bases outside the gene matches. This CDR3 comprises 13 residues. The CDR3 DNA reads as TGTGCCAGCAGTGGGACTAGCGGCAATGAGCAGTTCTTC. It encodes CASSGTSGNEQFF.

CDR3 residues: CASRGEGRGSPLHF. CDR3 nucleotide sequence: TGTGCCAGCAGGGGAGAAGGGCGGGGTTCACCCCTCCACTTT. J is TRBJ1-6 and V is TRBV6-5; no clear D gene. V lost 6 bases and J lost 9, with 15 bases in between. This CDR3 comprises 14 residues. Germline CDR1 reads MNHEY; CDR2 reads SVGAGI.

The rearrangement uses TRBV15 and TRBJ2-1, with 11 bases aligning to TRBD2. Per the germline V gene, CDR1 is LNHNV and CDR2 is YYDKDF (reference sequence). The CDR3 consists of 17 residues. The junction had 3 bases not matched to a gene; V was cut back by 0 bases and J by 2 bases. The CDR3: CATSRDPGLAAYNEQFF. Here the CDR3 DNA reads TGTGCCACCAGCAGAGATCCGGGACTAGCGGCCTACAATGAGCAGTTCTTC.

The chain couples TRBV5-6 to TRBJ2-7, with 8 bases identical to TRBD1. The trim removed 3 bases at V and 4 bases at J, leaving 3 bases unmatched. The CDR3 covers 13 residues. CDR1 and CDR2 (germline): SGHDT, YYEEEE. CDR3: CASSWTGTYEQYF. CDR3 coding DNA: TGTGCCAGCAGCTGGACAGGGACGTACGAGCAGTACTTC.

This sequence joins TRBV5-6 and TRBJ2-3; 12 bases match TRBD2. The junction had 10 bases not matched to a gene; V was cut back by 4 bases and J by 4 bases. CDR1 is SGHDT, CDR2 YYEEEE, per germline. The CDR3 length is 17 residues. CDR3 in DNA: TGTGCCAGCAGCCCGGCCCCCCTAGCGGGAGGGTCAGATACGCAGTATTTT. Its protein is CASSPAPLAGGSDTQYF.